These 19 T cell receptor beta chains came from one sample sequenced in a study of CD8+CD57+ T cells in acquired aplastic anemia. Sequenced patients had shown CD8+CD57+ cell expansion by flow cytometry. The template for TCR beta VDJ and CDR3 sequence profiling was genomic DNA. TCRdb re-derived calls from the reads in MiXCR, one entry per CDR3 protein. The sample carries hundreds of thousands of distinct CDR3 sequences, approximately 33% recorded once. Sequencing was performed on sorted CD4+, CD8+, or CD8+CD57+ T cells (not recorded which) from PBMCs. These receptors were taken from a human donor with aplastic anemia.

In its sample, this clonotype was seen many times. The V and J genes are TRBV25-1 and TRBJ1-1, with D hard to call. This CDR3 has 15 residues. Trimming shortened V by 4 bases and J by 2 bases, and 14 bases separated the two germline ends. The germline CDR1 and CDR2 sequences are MGHDK and SYGVNS. The CDR3 loop reads CASSGFDSQNTEAFF. CDR3 nucleotides: TGTGCCAGCAGTGGGTTTGACTCTCAAAACACTGAAGCTTTCTTT.

This sequence joins TRBV6-1 and TRBJ1-3; TRBD1 matches 7 bases. The CDR3 length is 14 residues. Germline V CDR1 and CDR2: MNHNS, SASEGT. After removal of 8 bases from V and 8 bases from J, the junction contained 12 bases not matched to a gene. In DNA, the CDR3 is TGTGCCAGCGACTTACAGGGGATAGGAGACACCATATATTTT. This gives the protein CASDLQGIGDTIYF.

This clonotype was counted at least ten times. The chain recombines TRBV2 with TRBJ1-1; unclear D gene. With 2 bases removed from V and 3 bases from J, the gap between germline ends came to 10 bases. The CDR3 contains 14 residues. Germline V CDR1 and CDR2: SNHLY, FYNNEI. The CDR3 region is CASSEQGIDTEAFF. CDR3 bases: TGTGCCAGCAGTGAACAAGGTATAGACACTGAAGCTTTCTTT.

This clonotype was detected a few times. This chain joins TRBV12-5 and TRBJ2-5; 12 nucleotides line up with TRBD1. This CDR3 has 15 amino acids. With V trimmed by 10 bases and J by 1 base, 7 bases remained unmatched. The germline gives CDR1 LGHNT, CDR2 FRNRAP. The CDR3 DNA is TGTGCTACCAAGCCGGGACAGGGGGCCCAAGAGACCCAGTACTTC. Residues: CATKPGQGAQETQYF.

This clonotype was detected a few times. J is TRBJ2-5 and V is TRBV25-1; perhaps TRBD1 as D (6 bases). Looked up from germline, CDR1 is MGHDK and CDR2 is SYGVNS. This CDR3 region has 16 residues. The germline V and J ends were trimmed by 6 bases and 1 base, with 18 bases remaining between them. The CDR3 loop is CASSQEWDTRQETQYF. The DNA for the CDR3 is TGTGCCAGCAGCCAAGAATGGGACACGCGCCAAGAGACCCAGTACTTC.

A remark on this clonotype: This may arise from a read error, as a much more abundant clone is one base away. V and J are TRBV11-3 and TRBJ2-7, with 9 bases matching TRBD1. Germline-derived CDR1 and CDR2 are SGHNT and YENEEA. This CDR3 spans 15 amino acids. J was trimmed by 1 base and V by 5 bases; bases with no gene match: 6. The chain's CDR3 is CASSLGTGNSYEQYF. For the CDR3, the DNA is TGTGCCAGCAGCCTAGGGACAGGGAATTCCTACGAGCAGTACTTC.

Points on this clonotype: A much bigger clone sits one base away, suggesting this may be a read error. The chain combines TRBV2 with TRBJ2-7; 8 bases are a match to TRBD1. Germline CDR1 SNHLY, CDR2 FYNNEI. This CDR3 has 14 residues. The CDR3 DNA sequence: TGTCCCAGCAGGGAGAGGACAGGGCCCTACGAGCAGTACTTC. This codes for CPSRERTGPYEQYF. Based on the CDR3 plus reference TRBV2 and TRBJ2-7, the full variable domain is EPEVTQTPSHQVTQMGQEVILRCVPISNHLYFYWYRQILGQKVEFLVSFYNNEISEKSEIFDDQFSVERPDGSNFTLKIRSTKLEDSAMYFCPSRERTGPYEQYFGPGTRLTVT.

The CDR3 reads CASSTVRGPLETGANVLTF. The CDR3, as DNA: TGTGCCAGCAGTACGGTCAGGGGACCTCTCGAAACTGGGGCCAACGTCCTGACTTTC. The rearrangement joins TRBV27 to TRBJ2-6, with D possibly TRBD1 on 6 matching bases. Germline loops: CDR1 MNHEY, CDR2 SMNVEV (reference sequence). The CDR3 has 19 residues. Trimming cost V 5 bases and J 2 bases, with 22 bases left between them.

This clonotype occurred a few times. This sequence joins TRBV24-1 and TRBJ1-5; D ambiguous. The CDR3 spans 14 residues. From germline, CDR1 is KGHDR and CDR2 SFDVKD. Trimming removed 10 bases at V and 8 bases at J, with 20 bases between. CDR3 sequence reads: CATSEGTRREPQHF. Written as DNA, the CDR3 is TGTGCCACTTCAGAAGGAACTAGGAGGGAGCCCCAGCATTTT.

This clonotype was seen at least ten times. The gene calls are TRBV20-1 and TRBJ2-7; 10 positions agree with TRBD1. The length of the CDR3 is 14 residues. Germline lookup yields CDR1 DFQATT and CDR2 SNEGSKA (reference sequence). V dropped 5 bases and J dropped 1; count of bases not matched to a gene: 5. The CDR3 nucleotides are TGCAGTGCTGGCCGGGACAGGGGATCCTACGAGCAGTACTTC. Its protein product is CSAGRDRGSYEQYF.

This clonotype was observed many times. The chain links TRBV19 to TRBJ2-7; 7 nucleotides align to TRBD2. The CDR3 is 11 amino acids. Looked up from germline, CDR1 is LNHDA and CDR2 is SQIVND (reference sequence). The V segment lost 8 bases and the J segment 12 bases; nucleotides outside the gene matches: 10. The CDR3 DNA sequence: TGTGCCAGTCCGAGCGGGACCCCGGGGTACTTC. Its protein product is CASPSGTPGYF.

In DNA, the CDR3 is TGCAGTGCTAGAGGGGAGCGGAAAAGGGCAGATACGCAGTATTTT. It encodes CSARGERKRADTQYF. The chain links TRBV20-1 to TRBJ2-3; a possible D gene is TRBD2 (5 bases). Per the germline V gene, CDR1 is DFQATT and CDR2 is SNEGSKA (reference sequence). V gave up 1 base and J gave up 4 bases, with 15 bases separating them. This CDR3 has 15 residues.

The chain links TRBV9 to TRBJ2-2; TRBD2 agrees at 10 bases. J lost 0 bases, V lost 0 bases, and 2 bases had no gene match. This CDR3 region has 17 residues. The germline V gene encodes CDR1 SGDLS and CDR2 YYNGEE. In nucleotides, the CDR3 is TGTGCCAGCAGCGTAGATCTAGCGGGGGCGAACACCGGGGAGCTGTTTTTT. As protein: CASSVDLAGANTGELFF.

The V call is TRBV25-1, the J call TRBJ2-5; TRBD2 might be the D (6 bases). CDR1 and CDR2 from the germline V gene are MGHDK and SYGVNS. V was clipped by 5 bases and J by 4 bases, with 14 bases between them. The CDR3 consists of 14 residues. In DNA, the CDR3 is TGTGCCAGCAGTAATGGACTACCTCGAGAGACCCAGTACTTC. As protein: CASSNGLPRETQYF.

The chain employs TRBV7-2 and TRBJ1-1, with D unclear. This CDR3 spans 15 amino acids. The germline gives CDR1 SGHTA, CDR2 FQGNSA. V lost 0 bases to trimming and J lost 4 bases, with 12 bases between them. The CDR3 region is CASSLAPARGTEAFF. CDR3 coding DNA: TGTGCCAGCAGCTTAGCGCCGGCCCGGGGCACTGAAGCTTTCTTT.

Comment on this clonotype: Sequence at one end of the junction differs from germline and may be a read error. The V and J genes are TRBV7-9 and TRBJ2-3; TRBD1 or TRBD2 may be the D gene (6 bases each). The germline V gene has CDR1 SEHNR and CDR2 FQNEAQ (reference sequence). CDR3 size: 14 residues. This CDR3 is CARSSEGGLDTQYF. CDR3 nucleotides: TGTGCCCGCAGCTCCGAGGGGGGCCTTGATACGCAGTATTTT.

This sequence joins TRBV7-6 and TRBJ2-5, with 7 nucleotides matching TRBD1. J was trimmed by 5 bases and V by 4 bases; bases with no gene match: 4. CDR3 length equals 13 residues. Germline loops: CDR1 SGHVS, CDR2 FNYEAQ. The CDR3: CASSSGTVETQYF. CDR3 bases: TGTGCCAGCAGCTCCGGGACAGTGGAGACCCAGTACTTC.

This clonotype was picked up a small number of times. The junction and the germline gene differ at one end; a read error may be behind it. The V gene is TRBV2, the J gene TRBJ2-2; a possible D gene is TRBD1 (5 bases). The CDR3 runs 15 residues. CDR1 SNHLY and CDR2 FYNNEI come from the germline V gene. CDR3 region: CASSEDSANTGELFF. The CDR3 nucleotides are TGTGCCAGCAGCGAAGACAGTGCGAACACCGGGGAGCTGTTTTTT.

The genes are TRBV11-1 and TRBJ2-1, with D perhaps TRBD1 (8 bases). Germline assignment: CDR1 SGHAT and CDR2 FQDESV (reference sequence). The CDR3 sequence is 14 residues long. The V end lost 1 base, the J end lost 8 bases, and 12 bases lay between the germline ends. CDR3 loop: CASSLGTGRDEQFF. The CDR3 nucleotides are TGTGCCAGCAGCTTAGGGACAGGGAGGGATGAGCAGTTCTTC.